Each of the 3 T cell receptor beta chains below was sequenced from the same sample in a study of blood T cell repertoires in COVID-19. TCRdb keeps only in-frame clones here, not all; method: immunoSEQ multiplex PCR. The data contain about 200,000 clones, around 87% of them seen just once; the ten biggest clones take up more than 2.5%. The sample consisted of peripheral blood. The receptors originated from a man aged 60-69 years with acute or convalescent COVID-19.

The V and J genes are TRBV12-3 or TRBV12-4 and TRBJ1-1; D may be TRBD1 (6 bases). V dropped 11 bases and J dropped 0 bases, with 13 bases sitting between them. The CDR3 is 13 residues long. CDR3 in DNA: TGTGCCGGCCGGACAGAAATGAACACTGAAGCTTTCTTT. It is translated as CAGRTEMNTEAFF.

The chain has TRBV27 and TRBJ1-6; D gene unclear. The length of the CDR3 is 14 residues. The V and J ends lost 8 bases and 0 bases respectively, with 8 bases between them. From germline, CDR1 is MNHEY and CDR2 SMNVEV (reference sequence). CDR3 amino acids: CASRGASYNSPLHF. CDR3 DNA sequence: TGTGCCAGCCGCGGAGCCTCCTATAATTCACCCCTCCACTTT.

The chain uses TRBV11-3 and TRBJ2-7; a possible D gene is TRBD1 (5 bases). This CDR3 has 15 amino acids. CDR1 and CDR2 (germline): SGHNT, YENEEA. V was trimmed by 5 bases and J by 6 bases, leaving 20 bases between them. This chain's CDR3 is CASSPTAGSWGEQYF. The CDR3 nucleotides are TGTGCCAGCAGCCCGACTGCAGGGTCTTGGGGCGAGCAGTACTTC. The full variable domain, its missing parts supplied by reference TRBV11-3 and TRBJ2-7, is EAGVVQSPRYKIIEKKQPVAFWCNPISGHNTLYWYLQNLGQGPELLIRYENEEAVDDSQLPKDRFSAERLKGVDSTLKIQPAELGDSAVYLCASSPTAGSWGEQYFGPGTRLTVT.